A single sample gave rise to the 30 T cell receptor beta chains below, sequenced in a study of cytomegalovirus exposure and HLA in healthy donors. PCR amplification relied on 60 Vbeta primers (plus 13 Jbeta primers). Profiling relied on immunoSEQ multiplex PCR, and the TCRdb table lists in-frame clones only, not all of them. The data contain about 130,000 clones, approximately 73% of them singletons. What was sequenced was PBMCs. Receptor source: a man between 60 and 70 years old in good health and CMV-seropositive.

V is TRBV6-5 and J is TRBJ1-2, with D tentatively TRBD1 (5 bases). Looked up from germline, CDR1 is MNHEY and CDR2 is SVGAGI. V lost 5 bases, J lost 4 bases, and 17 bases lay in between. The length of the CDR3 is 15 residues. Written as DNA, the CDR3 is TGTGCCAGCAGTGGGGGGGACGCCCCCGGCTATGGCTACACCTTC. Translated, it gives CASSGGDAPGYGYTF.

This clone was seen a handful of times. The chain employs TRBV6-5 and TRBJ1-2; unclear D gene. Per the germline V gene, CDR1 is MNHEY and CDR2 is SVGAGI. Trimming removed 6 bases at V and 4 bases at J, with 15 bases between. The length of the CDR3 is 14 residues. The CDR3 sequence is CASRMVGRSYGYTF. For the CDR3, the DNA is TGTGCCAGCAGGATGGTGGGCCGATCCTATGGCTACACCTTC.

V usage is TRBV2 and J usage is TRBJ2-7, with 8 nucleotides matching TRBD1. Germline V gene lookup returns CDR1 SNHLY and CDR2 FYNNEI. V lost 6 bases, J lost 1 base, and 5 bases stayed unmatched. The CDR3 contains 14 residues. CDR3 in amino acids: CASRGQGGSYEQYF. The CDR3 nucleotides read TGTGCCAGCAGAGGACAGGGCGGGTCCTACGAGCAGTACTTC. Variable domain in full (rest from reference TRBV2 and TRBJ2-7): EPEVTQTPSHQVTQMGQEVILRCVPISNHLYFYWYRQILGQKVEFLVSFYNNEISEKSEIFDDQFSVERPDGSNFTLKIRSTKLEDSAMYFCASRGQGGSYEQYFGPGTRLTVT.

This clone was seen only a few times. The chain carries TRBV11-2 and TRBJ2-1; 7 bases match TRBD1. Losses at the gene ends were 4 bases for V and 3 bases for J; bases not matched to a gene: 0. The CDR3 spans 13 residues. Germline CDR1 is SGHAT and CDR2 is FQNNGV. The DNA of the CDR3 is TGTGCCAGCAGCTGGGACAGCTACAATGAGCAGTTCTTC. It encodes CASSWDSYNEQFF. Variable domain in full (rest from reference TRBV11-2 and TRBJ2-1): EAGVAQSPRYKIIEKRQSVAFWCNPISGHATLYWYQQILGQGPKLLIQFQNNGVVDDSQLPKDRFSAERLKGVDSTLKIQPAKLEDSAVYLCASSWDSYNEQFFGPGTRLTVL.

This clone was seen only a few times. The V gene is TRBV18, the J gene TRBJ1-6; the match to TRBD1 covers 10 bases. Germline V gene data show CDR1 as KGHSH and CDR2 as LQKENI. V was pared by 5 bases and J by 9 bases, with 4 bases of the junction left unmatched. This CDR3 has 14 amino acids. CDR3 nucleotides: TGTGCCAGCTCAACGGGACAGGGGCGTTCACCCCTCCACTTT. Residues: CASSTGQGRSPLHF.

The chain has TRBV6-1 and TRBJ1-1; TRBD1 might be the D (6 bases). Germline lookup yields CDR1 MNHNS and CDR2 SASEGT. Deletions cut 6 bases from V and 6 bases from J, with 14 bases between. The length of the CDR3 is 13 residues. Written as DNA, the CDR3 is TGTGCCAGCAGAGATACAGGGTTGGCTGAAGCTTTCTTT. It translates to CASRDTGLAEAFF.

This clone appeared once. The chain joins TRBV20-1 to TRBJ1-1, with no clear D. Between the trimmed V and J ends, which lost 6 bases and 4 bases, there was a span of 9 bases. CDR3 length: 11 residues. From germline, CDR1 is DFQATT and CDR2 SNEGSKA (reference sequence). CDR3 sequence reads: CSAGAATEAFF. CDR3 nucleotides: TGCAGTGCAGGCGCGGCCACTGAAGCTTTCTTT.

Worth noting for this clone: At the DNA level, this CDR3 is encoded by other sequences in the same sample as well. The genes are TRBV11-2 and TRBJ2-7, with 7 bases aligning to TRBD1. V dropped 5 bases and J dropped 5; count of bases not matched to a gene: 15. This CDR3 contains 16 residues. Germline V gene data show CDR1 as SGHAT and CDR2 as FQNNGV. The CDR3: CASSPQIAGTAHEQYF. CDR3 bases: TGTGCCAGCAGCCCGCAGATTGCTGGGACAGCCCACGAGCAGTACTTC. The whole variable domain, remainder taken from reference TRBV11-2 and TRBJ2-7, is EAGVAQSPRYKIIEKRQSVAFWCNPISGHATLYWYQQILGQGPKLLIQFQNNGVVDDSQLPKDRFSAERLKGVDSTLKIQPAKLEDSAVYLCASSPQIAGTAHEQYFGPGTRLTVT.

The genes are TRBV10-3 and TRBJ2-4; possible D gene TRBD1, 5 bases. CDR3 length: 16 residues. Germline CDR1 reads ENHRY; CDR2 reads SYGVKD. Trimming cost V 0 bases and J 7 bases, with 16 bases left between them. CDR3 sequence: CAISESKGKSFNIQYF. In DNA, the CDR3 is TGTGCCATCAGTGAGTCGAAGGGGAAGTCTTTCAACATTCAGTACTTC.

The chain has TRBV5-1 and TRBJ2-1, with TRBD2 identical over 10 bases. This CDR3 spans 16 amino acids. V was pared by 1 base and J by 7 bases, with 8 bases of the junction left unmatched. From germline, CDR1 is SGHRS and CDR2 YFSETQ. This chain's CDR3 is CASSLLSGGARNEQFF. The CDR3 region has the DNA TGCGCCAGCAGCTTGCTGAGCGGGGGGGCCAGGAATGAGCAGTTCTTC.

The chain has TRBV2 and TRBJ2-2; the match to TRBD1 covers 8 bases. Germline-derived CDR1 and CDR2 are SNHLY and FYNNEI. J was trimmed by 3 bases and V by 7 bases; bases with no gene match: 7. The CDR3 extends over 15 amino acids. CDR3 residues: CASTQGASDTGELFF. The CDR3 region has the DNA TGTGCCAGCACCCAGGGGGCGTCGGACACCGGGGAGCTGTTTTTT.

This chain uses TRBV4-2 with TRBJ2-1; tentative D call: TRBD1 (5 bases). Germline CDR1 and CDR2: LGHNA and YNFKEQ. V lost 5 bases to trimming and J lost 12 bases, with 17 bases between them. This CDR3 has 13 residues. Here the CDR3 DNA reads TGTGCCAGCAGCTCCAGGGCGTATAGTGGGCAGTTCTTC. It yields the protein CASSSRAYSGQFF.

This sequence joins TRBV19 and TRBJ1-5; possible D gene TRBD1, 6 bases. There are 16 residues in the CDR3. Trimming pared 5 bases from V and 7 bases from J, leaving 21 bases between. Germline CDR1 reads LNHDA; CDR2 reads SQIVND (reference sequence). The CDR3 sequence is CASSGGSGGPRQPQHF. The CDR3 nucleotides read TGTGCCAGTAGTGGGGGCTCGGGGGGGCCCAGGCAGCCCCAGCATTTT.

The J gene is TRBJ2-1, the V gene TRBV5-1; 9 bases align to TRBD1. This CDR3 contains 15 residues. Trimming cost V 0 bases and J 6 bases; bases outside gene matches: 4. The V gene's germline CDR1 is SGHRS and CDR2 YFSETQ. DNA for the CDR3: TGCGCCAGCAGCTTGGGACAGGGGGAGAGCAATGAGCAGTTCTTC. Translation: CASSLGQGESNEQFF.

The CDR3 spells CASSGGLPPYNEQFF. DNA of the CDR3: TGTGCCAGTAGTGGCGGGTTGCCCCCTTACAATGAGCAGTTCTTC. The chain has TRBV19 and TRBJ2-1, with D possibly being TRBD2 (5 bases). Germline V lookup: CDR1 LNHDA, CDR2 SQIVND (reference sequence). This CDR3 comprises 15 residues. V was trimmed by 5 bases and J by 4 bases, leaving 15 bases between them. Drawing the rest from reference TRBV19 and TRBJ2-1, the complete variable domain is DGGITQSPKYLFRKEGQNVTLSCEQNLNHDAMYWYRQDPGQGLRLIYYSQIVNDFQKGDIAEGYSVSREKKESFPLTVTSAQKNPTAFYLCASSGGLPPYNEQFFGPGTRLTVL.

The CDR3 bases are TGCGCCAGCAGCGACAGTTCTCGCTCCTATAATTCACCCCTCCACTTT. Its translation is CASSDSSRSYNSPLHF. The genes are TRBV4-1 and TRBJ1-6; maybe TRBD1 (5 bases). The CDR3 covers 16 residues. Germline V lookup: CDR1 MGHRA, CDR2 YSYEKL. Trimming stripped 5 bases from V and 0 bases from J, with 11 bases between.

This sequence joins TRBV19 and TRBJ1-2; TRBD1 aligns across 9 bases. The length of the CDR3 is 13 residues. CDR1 and CDR2 (germline): LNHDA, SQIVND (reference sequence). Trimming at V came to 6 bases and at J to 2 bases, leaving 1 base not matched to a gene. Written as DNA, the CDR3 is TGTGCCAGTAGACAGGGGGCGAACTATGGCTACACCTTC. It encodes CASRQGANYGYTF.

This clone was observed once. The CDR3 DNA reads as TGTGCCAGTAGGGACAGTAGATATAGCAATCAGCCCCAGCATTTT. As protein: CASRDSRYSNQPQHF. This chain joins TRBV19 and TRBJ1-5, with a weak D call TRBD1 (6 bases). Trimming stripped 6 bases from V and 0 bases from J, with 12 bases between. Germline V lookup: CDR1 LNHDA, CDR2 SQIVND (reference sequence). The CDR3 runs 15 residues.

V and J are TRBV5-1 and TRBJ2-5; 8 bases fit TRBD2. Germline V CDR1 and CDR2: SGHRS, YFSETQ. This CDR3 contains 15 residues. The V gene end was trimmed by 0 bases and the J gene end by 2 bases; junction bases not matched to a gene: 3. The CDR3 DNA reads as TGCGCCAGCAGCTTGGCTCTAGCGGGTCAAGAGACCCAGTACTTC. Translation: CASSLALAGQETQYF. Using reference TRBV5-1 and TRBJ2-5 for the parts outside the CDR3, the full variable domain is KAGVTQTPRYLIKTRGQQVTLSCSPISGHRSVSWYQQTPGQGLQFLFEYFSETQRNKGNFPGRFSGRQFSNSRSEMNVSTLELGDSALYLCASSLALAGQETQYFGPGTRLLVL.

V usage is TRBV7-2 and J usage is TRBJ2-1; perhaps TRBD1 as D (6 bases). The CDR3 runs 16 residues. Germline V gives CDR1 SGHTA, CDR2 FQGNSA. V lost 5 bases, J lost 1 base, and 15 bases lay in between. The CDR3 sequence: CASSARDTRSYNEQFF. CDR3 nucleotides: TGTGCCAGCAGCGCAAGGGACACCCGATCCTACAATGAGCAGTTCTTC.

V is TRBV27 and J is TRBJ2-7; 11 bases fit TRBD1. V shed 3 bases, J shed 3 bases, and the junction held 1 base outside the gene matches. CDR3 size: 14 residues. Germline V gene lookup returns CDR1 MNHEY and CDR2 SMNVEV (reference sequence). CDR3 sequence reads: CASSLGQGGYEQYF. The CDR3 coding sequence is TGTGCCAGCAGTTTGGGACAGGGGGGCTACGAGCAGTACTTC.

The V and J genes are TRBV6-4 and TRBJ1-6; TRBD1 agrees at 7 bases. The germline CDR1 and CDR2 sequences are MRHNA and SNTAGT. The V segment lost 2 bases and the J segment 5 bases; nucleotides outside the gene matches: 9. The CDR3 covers 17 residues. CDR3 residues: CASSDLPPGTDNSPLHF. The CDR3 region has the DNA TGTGCCAGCAGTGACCTACCTCCAGGGACAGATAATTCACCCCTCCACTTT.

Comments on this clone: The junction shows a germline mismatch at one end, possibly a read error. The genes are TRBV6-6 and TRBJ1-2, with D unclear. The CDR3 extends over 15 amino acids. The germline V gene encodes CDR1 MNHNY and CDR2 SVGAGI (reference sequence). CDR3 sequence reads: CASSYSGLSNYGYTF. The DNA of the CDR3 is TGTGCCAGCAGCTACTCCGGACTGTCGAACTATGGCTACACCTTC.

The chain uses TRBV28 and TRBJ2-1; 10 nucleotides align to TRBD2. The CDR3 runs 16 residues. Germline values: CDR1 MDHEN, CDR2 SYDVKM. J was trimmed by 0 bases and V by 2 bases; bases with no gene match: 1. DNA of the CDR3: TGTGCCAGCAGTTTACTAGCGGGGGTCTCCTACAATGAGCAGTTCTTC. It specifies CASSLLAGVSYNEQFF.

J is TRBJ1-5 and V is TRBV11-2; D gene unclear. V shed 6 bases and J shed 4 bases, with 16 bases lying between them. Germline assignment: CDR1 SGHAT and CDR2 FQNNGV. The CDR3 is 15 residues long. The CDR3 sequence is CASRVTGGLNQPQHF. CDR3 bases: TGTGCCAGCAGGGTCACTGGAGGGCTTAATCAGCCCCAGCATTTT.

The rearrangement uses TRBV15 and TRBJ2-3, with D possibly matching TRBD1 (5 bases). V lost 4 bases, J lost 0 bases, and 14 bases lay in between. CDR1 LNHNV and CDR2 YYDKDF come from the germline V gene (reference sequence). The CDR3 length is 16 residues. CDR3 sequence: CATSKGKGSSTDTQYF. Here the CDR3 DNA reads TGTGCCACCAGCAAGGGGAAGGGATCTAGCACAGATACGCAGTATTTT. The whole variable domain, filled in from reference TRBV15 and TRBJ2-3, reads DAMVIQNPRYQVTQFGKPVTLSCSQTLNHNVMYWYQQKSSQAPKLLFHYYDKDFNNEADTPDNFQSRRPNTSFCFLDIRSPGLGDTAMYLCATSKGKGSSTDTQYFGPGTRLTVL.

This clone has just one count. The chain uses TRBV29-1 and TRBJ1-1; D possibly corresponds to TRBD1 (5 bases). Trimming took 4 bases from V and 5 from J, leaving 14 bases between them. Per the germline V gene, CDR1 is SQVTM and CDR2 is ANQGSEA. The CDR3 is 13 residues long. CDR3 sequence reads: CSVVGGGRTEAFF. The CDR3 coding sequence is TGCAGCGTTGTGGGGGGTGGGAGGACTGAAGCTTTCTTT.

The chain carries TRBV9 and TRBJ2-5; 9 nucleotides align to TRBD1. The germline gives CDR1 SGDLS, CDR2 YYNGEE. V dropped 3 bases and J dropped 4; count of bases not matched to a gene: 10. This CDR3 comprises 16 residues. This chain's CDR3 is CASSAGTGLAGETQYF. The CDR3 coding sequence is TGTGCCAGCAGCGCCGGGACAGGGCTAGCCGGAGAGACCCAGTACTTC.

There are a few counts of this clone. The CDR3 reads CASSIGQGDYGYTF. The DNA of the CDR3 is TGTGCCAGCAGCATTGGACAGGGCGACTATGGCTACACCTTC. The rearrangement uses TRBV11-3 and TRBJ1-2; TRBD1 aligns across 8 bases. V shed 5 bases, J shed 3 bases, and the junction held 5 bases outside the gene matches. This CDR3 is 14 amino acids long. From germline, CDR1 is SGHNT and CDR2 YENEEA. The entire variable domain, with the rest obtained from reference TRBV11-3 and TRBJ1-2, is as follows: EAGVVQSPRYKIIEKKQPVAFWCNPISGHNTLYWYLQNLGQGPELLIRYENEEAVDDSQLPKDRFSAERLKGVDSTLKIQPAELGDSAVYLCASSIGQGDYGYTFGSGTRLTVV.

This clone appeared once. The chain is built from TRBV25-1 and TRBJ2-5; 8 nucleotides match TRBD2. Germline values: CDR1 MGHDK, CDR2 SYGVNS. The V gene end was trimmed by 5 bases and the J gene end by 2 bases; junction bases not matched to a gene: 7. The CDR3 extends over 15 amino acids. The CDR3 here is CASSTSGGGQETQYF. Written as DNA, the CDR3 is TGTGCCAGCAGTACGAGCGGGGGCGGGCAAGAGACCCAGTACTTC. Filled out from reference TRBV25-1 and TRBJ2-5, the complete variable domain reads EADIYQTPRYLVIGTGKKITLECSQTMGHDKMYWYQQDPGMELHLIHYSYGVNSTEKGDLSSESTVSRIRTEHFPLTLESARPSHTSQYLCASSTSGGGQETQYFGPGTRLLVL.